These 29 T cell receptor beta chains came from one sample sequenced in a study of blood T cell repertoires in COVID-19. Assay: immunoSEQ multiplex PCR; the TCRdb copy retains only in-frame clones and omits some. Seen here are roughly 260,000 clones, about 89% observed once, and the top ten hold around 10%. Material: peripheral blood. Receptor source: a man aged 35-49 years who had recovered from COVID-19.

The chain employs TRBV5-1 and TRBJ1-2; unclear D gene. V gave up 0 bases and J gave up 3 bases, with 9 bases separating them. In germline, CDR1 is SGHRS, CDR2 YFSETQ. CDR3 size: 14 residues. The CDR3 nucleotides are TGCGCCAGCAGCTTGGCCGGGGAGGACTATGGCTACACCTTC. It yields the protein CASSLAGEDYGYTF.

J is TRBJ2-2 and V is TRBV2; D ambiguous. Trimming pared 9 bases from V and 0 bases from J, leaving 11 bases between. CDR1 SNHLY and CDR2 FYNNEI come from the germline V gene. This CDR3 has 14 residues. In nucleotides, the CDR3 is TGTGCCAGACAAAACCCTTCGAACACCGGGGAGCTGTTTTTT. This translates into CARQNPSNTGELFF.

J is TRBJ2-1 and V is TRBV9; 7 bases are a match to TRBD2. Germline CDR1 reads SGDLS; CDR2 reads YYNGEE. The CDR3 sequence is 14 residues long. V shed 1 base, J shed 13 bases, and the junction held 11 bases outside the gene matches. DNA for the CDR3: TGTGCCAGCAGCGTAAGGCTAGCGGCCTACCCCCAGTTCTTC. This translates into CASSVRLAAYPQFF.

V gene TRBV18 combines with J gene TRBJ2-2; 9 bases align to TRBD2. The trim removed 5 bases at V and 2 bases at J, leaving 6 bases unmatched. This CDR3 spans 16 amino acids. CDR1 and CDR2 from the germline V gene are KGHSH and LQKENI. This chain's CDR3 is CASSSTTSGNTGELFF. The CDR3, as DNA: TGTGCCAGCTCATCCACGACTAGCGGAAACACCGGGGAGCTGTTTTTT.

J is TRBJ2-7 and V is TRBV21-1; TRBD2 is taken as the D call from the table, unchecked against the DNA. TRBV21-1 is described as a pseudogene. This CDR3 has 12 amino acids. The CDR3 sequence: CATGLADYEQYF. CDR3 sequence (DNA): TGTGCCACGGGACTAGCGGACTACGAGCAGTACTTC.

The V and J genes are TRBV19 and TRBJ2-1; TRBD2 matches at 11 bases. This CDR3 is built from 16 residues. The V segment lost 7 bases and the J segment 6 bases; nucleotides outside the gene matches: 11. Germline V gene sequence: CDR1 LNHDA, CDR2 SQIVND (reference sequence). Here the CDR3 reads CASTTRVAGGFNEQFF. The CDR3 nucleotides are TGTGCCAGTACCACACGAGTAGCGGGGGGGTTCAATGAGCAGTTCTTC.

Written as DNA, the CDR3 is TGTGCCAGCAGTCCCCGAGATGCCTACGAGCAGTACTTC. Amino acids: CASSPRDAYEQYF. J is TRBJ2-7 and V is TRBV7-9, with D unclear. CDR3 length: 13 amino acids. The germline V and J ends were trimmed by 6 bases and 2 bases, with 11 bases remaining between them. Per germline, CDR1 SEHNR and CDR2 FQNEAQ (reference sequence).

V and J are TRBV6-1 and TRBJ1-2; D not resolved. The CDR3 is made up of 15 amino acids. Trimming shortened V by 1 base and J by 5 bases, and 14 bases separated the two germline ends. Germline CDR1 reads MNHNS; CDR2 reads SASEGT. CDR3 bases: TGTGCCAGCAGTGAAGGTCTTCGGGTGAGGTATGGCTACACCTTC. This sequence encodes CASSEGLRVRYGYTF.

The J gene is TRBJ2-5, the V gene TRBV18, with a tentative D call TRBD2 (5 bases). This CDR3 spans 15 amino acids. V lost 0 bases, J lost 2 bases, and 10 bases lay in between. The germline V gene encodes CDR1 KGHSH and CDR2 LQKENI. The CDR3 DNA sequence: TGTGCCAGCTCACCACCTGGGAGAGCACAAGAGACCCAGTACTTC. Amino acid sequence: CASSPPGRAQETQYF.

This chain uses TRBV5-1 with TRBJ2-3; 7 bases line up with TRBD2. The germline V gene has CDR1 SGHRS and CDR2 YFSETQ. The CDR3 runs to 15 residues. V lost 0 bases and J lost 4; bases outside the gene matches: 5. CDR3 DNA sequence: TGCGCCAGCAGCTTGGTTGGCGCGGGAGCAGATACGCAGTATTTT. Its protein is CASSLVGAGADTQYF.

The J gene is TRBJ2-7, the V gene TRBV7-2; TRBD1 matches 7 bases. This CDR3 contains 13 residues. The J segment lost 2 bases and the V segment lost 3 bases, leaving 1 base of the junction unmatched. Germline assignment: CDR1 SGHTA and CDR2 FQGNSA. This CDR3 is CASSLTGTYEQYF. The CDR3 coding sequence is TGTGCCAGCAGCTTGACAGGGACCTACGAGCAGTACTTC.

Only one count was recorded for this clone. This chain connects TRBV27 to TRBJ1-1; 7 bases fit TRBD1. Germline assignment: CDR1 MNHEY and CDR2 SMNVEV (reference sequence). Losses at the gene ends were 8 bases for V and 1 base for J; bases not matched to a gene: 10. CDR3 length equals 15 residues. Here the CDR3 DNA reads TGTGCCAGCCGCCCCTTGGGACAGCCGAACACTGAAGCTTTCTTT. Encoded protein: CASRPLGQPNTEAFF.

The J gene is TRBJ1-6, the V gene TRBV27, with D tentatively TRBD1 (5 bases). Germline CDR1 is MNHEY and CDR2 is SMNVEV (reference sequence). This CDR3 is 14 amino acids long. The V and J ends lost 2 bases and 9 bases respectively, with 11 bases between them. The CDR3 nucleotides read TGTGCCAGCAGTTTACGGTCGGGGGGTTCACCCCTCCACTTT. Translated, it gives CASSLRSGGSPLHF.

CDR3 coding DNA: TGTGCCACCAGCAAGACCCCCGCCGGGGGCGAGCAGTACTTC. Encoded protein: CATSKTPAGGEQYF. This rearrangement joins TRBV15 to TRBJ2-7; D perhaps matches TRBD2 (6 bases). The CDR3 totals 14 residues. Trimming left V 4 bases short and J 6 bases short, with 16 bases between. The V gene's germline CDR1 is LNHNV and CDR2 YYDKDF (reference sequence).

V is TRBV9 and J is TRBJ2-5; the match to TRBD1 covers 8 bases. This CDR3 has 14 residues. Germline V gives CDR1 SGDLS, CDR2 YYNGEE. V lost 3 bases, J lost 2 bases, and 3 bases stayed unmatched. The CDR3 loop is CASSAGQAQETQYF. The CDR3 nucleotides are TGTGCCAGCAGCGCGGGACAGGCACAAGAGACCCAGTACTTC. Together with reference TRBV9 and TRBJ2-5, the CDR3 gives the full variable domain: DSGVTQTPKHLITATGQRVTLRCSPRSGDLSVYWYQQSLDQGLQFLIQYYNGEERAKGNILERFSAQQFPDLHSELNLSSLELGDSALYFCASSAGQAQETQYFGPGTRLLVL.

This rearrangement joins TRBV5-1 to TRBJ2-5, with TRBD1 as a possible D gene (5 bases). Germline lookup yields CDR1 SGHRS and CDR2 YFSETQ. V was clipped by 5 bases and J by 5 bases, with 16 bases between them. There are 14 residues in the CDR3. The CDR3 bases are TGCGCCAGCAGTAATAAAGGGGCTGCGGAGACCCAGTACTTC. Encoded protein: CASSNKGAAETQYF.

The chain recombines TRBV7-3 with TRBJ1-1, with unresolved D. This CDR3 has 13 residues. The germline CDR1 and CDR2 sequences are SGHTA and FQGTGA. Between the trimmed V and J ends, which lost 5 bases and 3 bases, there was a span of 10 bases. CDR3 loop: CASSPGIDTEAFF. The CDR3 bases are TGTGCCAGCAGCCCCGGGATTGACACTGAAGCTTTCTTT.

The chain uses TRBV5-1 and TRBJ1-1; 9 bases line up with TRBD1. The CDR3 length is 17 residues. V dropped 1 base and J dropped 5; count of bases not matched to a gene: 12. Germline lookup yields CDR1 SGHRS and CDR2 YFSETQ. CDR3 residues: CASSLHGTGNIVTEAFF. DNA of the CDR3: TGCGCCAGCAGCTTGCATGGGACAGGGAATATTGTGACTGAAGCTTTCTTT.

As DNA, the CDR3 is TGTGCCAGCAGCAAAAGAAGACAAACTGGAAACACCATATATTTT. Amino acid sequence: CASSKRRQTGNTIYF. The V and J genes are TRBV21-1 and TRBJ1-3; TRBD1 is the table's D call and was not checked against the DNA. TRBV21-1 is an annotated pseudogene. The CDR3 totals 15 residues.

The V call is TRBV4-1, the J call TRBJ2-2; D possibly corresponds to TRBD2 (6 bases). Germline CDR1 is MGHRA and CDR2 is YSYEKL. V was cut by 1 base and J by 1 base, with 19 bases left in between. The CDR3 has 19 residues. CDR3 nucleotides: TGCGCCAGCAGCCAAGGGGGGGTCGGGCACAGGCGGAACACCGGGGAGCTGTTTTTT. It specifies CASSQGGVGHRRNTGELFF.

The gene calls are TRBV5-1 and TRBJ2-6; a possible D gene is TRBD2 (5 bases). Germline V CDR1 and CDR2: SGHRS, YFSETQ. The CDR3 sequence is 14 residues long. V shed 4 bases and J shed 6 bases, with 11 bases lying between them. CDR3 DNA sequence: TGCGCCAGCAGCCCCCCTAGCTCGGCCAACGTCCTGACTTTC. Translation gives CASSPPSSANVLTF. Full variable domain (outside the CDR3, taken from reference TRBV5-1 and TRBJ2-6): KAGVTQTPRYLIKTRGQQVTLSCSPISGHRSVSWYQQTPGQGLQFLFEYFSETQRNKGNFPGRFSGRQFSNSRSEMNVSTLELGDSALYLCASSPPSSANVLTFGAGSRLTVL.

This chain joins TRBV4-3 and TRBJ1-5; tentatively, D is TRBD1 (6 bases). Germline V lookup: CDR1 LGHNA, CDR2 YSLEER. This CDR3 is built from 13 residues. Trimming removed 0 bases at V and 7 bases at J, with 7 bases between. The CDR3 nucleotides are TGCGCCAGCAGCCAAGACAGGGGACAGCCCCAGCATTTT. Translation gives CASSQDRGQPQHF.

The chain uses TRBV7-2 and TRBJ2-1; D is perhaps TRBD2 (6 bases). Looked up from germline, CDR1 is SGHTA and CDR2 is FQGNSA. V was trimmed by 5 bases and J by 5 bases, leaving 19 bases between them. CDR3 size: 16 residues. DNA for the CDR3: TGTGCCAGCAGCCCCCCCGGGCGGGGCGATCACAATGAGCAGTTCTTC. Its protein is CASSPPGRGDHNEQFF.

The chain carries TRBV11-2 and TRBJ2-2; D unresolved. Germline V gives CDR1 SGHAT, CDR2 FQNNGV. The CDR3 spans 11 residues. V was pared by 8 bases and J by 4 bases, with 5 bases between. In DNA, the CDR3 is TGTGCCAGCGTGAGCACCGGGGAGCTGTTTTTT. Its protein product is CASVSTGELFF.

This chain uses TRBV6-5 with TRBJ1-2; tentatively, D is TRBD1 (5 bases). The V end lost 5 bases, the J end lost 7 bases, and 11 bases lay between the germline ends. The CDR3 has 12 residues. The germline CDR1 and CDR2 sequences are MNHEY and SVGAGI. CDR3 DNA sequence: TGTGCCAGCAGTCCCTCAGGGTTTGGCTACACCTTC. This codes for CASSPSGFGYTF.

This chain joins TRBV5-1 and TRBJ2-7; D is undetermined. V was cut by 7 bases and J by 3 bases, with 17 bases left in between. The CDR3 loop spans 14 amino acids. Germline CDR1 reads SGHRS; CDR2 reads YFSETQ. The CDR3 DNA reads as TGCGCCAGCCAGACGACACCGCACAACTACGAGCAGTACTTC. This sequence encodes CASQTTPHNYEQYF.

V is TRBV3-1 (or the pseudogene TRBV3-2) and J is TRBJ2-1, with 8 nucleotides matching TRBD2. The length of the CDR3 is 19 residues. CDR1 and CDR2 from the germline V gene are LGHDT and YNNKEL (reference sequence). J lost 0 bases, V lost 1 base, and 11 bases had no gene match. CDR3 nucleotides: TGTGCCAGCAGCCAAGGATCCGGACTAGCCCTCAGCTCCTACAATGAGCAGTTCTTC. The encoded protein is CASSQGSGLALSSYNEQFF.

The chain joins TRBV6-2 or TRBV6-3 to TRBJ2-7, with a tentative D call TRBD2 (5 bases). V lost 4 bases and J lost 2, with 12 bases in between. This CDR3 spans 14 amino acids. Germline V gene data show CDR1 as MNHEY and CDR2 as SVGEGT. The CDR3 here is CASSFAGGAYEQYF. The CDR3 bases are TGTGCCAGCAGTTTTGCGGGTGGGGCCTACGAGCAGTACTTC.

This chain links TRBV29-1 with TRBJ2-3, with a weak D call TRBD2 (6 bases). V shed 0 bases and J shed 4 bases, with 14 bases lying between them. There are 15 residues in the CDR3. Germline V gives CDR1 SQVTM, CDR2 ANQGSEA. This CDR3 is CSVEDSGGRADTQYF. CDR3 DNA sequence: TGCAGCGTTGAAGATTCAGGAGGGCGCGCAGATACGCAGTATTTT.